The rows below give T cell receptor beta chains drawn from one sample of a study of blood T cell repertoires in COVID-19. Assay used: immunoSEQ multiplex PCR; TCRdb lists only in-frame clones, some missing. The data show 130,000 to 150,000 clones, 80% to 90% seen once. Sequencing was done on a sample of peripheral blood. These receptors came from a man over 45 who had recovered from COVID-19. CDR3s leave out the opening cysteine and the closing phenylalanine or tryptophan. The order of the fields is clone size, V gene, CDR3 protein. The size entry is marked missing in some rows and otherwise reads once, few, many or a size class.

abundance: -
v_gene: TRBV7-2
CDR3aa: ASSPQGLGQPQH

abundance: -
v_gene: TRBV9
CDR3aa: ASSPTESSYNEQF

abundance: -
v_gene: TRBV7-9
CDR3aa: ASSLSGGYEQY

abundance: -
v_gene: TRBV6-2/TRBV6-3
CDR3aa: ASSKTGYNSPLH

abundance: -
v_gene: TRBV14
CDR3aa: ASSPGQGRYT

abundance: -
v_gene: TRBV7-8
CDR3aa: ASRTWDRDTEAF

abundance: -
v_gene: TRBV3-1/TRBV3-2
CDR3aa: ASSQEALAGGITQY

abundance: -
v_gene: TRBV19
CDR3aa: ASSIGHMKNTEAF

abundance: -
v_gene: TRBV30
CDR3aa: AWSGLAGLEFQQY

abundance: once
v_gene: TRBV7-6
CDR3aa: ASSLLQGANTGELF

abundance: -
v_gene: TRBV6-1
CDR3aa: ASSAYRTSGGPPNTGELF

abundance: -
v_gene: TRBV30
CDR3aa: AWNPDPGQLSSYNSPLH

abundance: -
v_gene: TRBV6-5
CDR3aa: ATPRGMNTGELF

abundance: -
v_gene: TRBV4-1
CDR3aa: ASSQDRGSGEPYNEQF

abundance: -
v_gene: TRBV2
CDR3aa: ASSQVGAKGLYEQY

abundance: -
v_gene: TRBV7-9
CDR3aa: ASSGPGWSYEQY

abundance: few
v_gene: TRBV7-6
CDR3aa: ASSLAATGEGSPLH

abundance: -
v_gene: TRBV7-2
CDR3aa: ASSSSGGDSYNEQF

abundance: few
v_gene: TRBV9
CDR3aa: ASSADPGQNTGELF

abundance: -
v_gene: TRBV27
CDR3aa: ASRLGQSVYNSPLH

abundance: -
v_gene: TRBV7-2
CDR3aa: ASSWTGATGELF

abundance: -
v_gene: TRBV7-9
CDR3aa: ASSLGTGVDEQY

abundance: -
v_gene: TRBV10-1
CDR3aa: ASSATILGNIQY

abundance: -
v_gene: TRBV6-2/TRBV6-3
CDR3aa: ASSSASGGTDTQY

abundance: -
v_gene: TRBV19
CDR3aa: ASSGDRGLALNTGELF

abundance: -
v_gene: TRBV9
CDR3aa: ASSTRQGSIQETQY

abundance: once
v_gene: TRBV12-3/TRBV12-4
CDR3aa: ASSLQRNYGYT

abundance: -
v_gene: TRBV12-5
CDR3aa: ASGPNRGQGNQPQH

abundance: -
v_gene: TRBV19
CDR3aa: ASRQSSRELF

abundance: -
v_gene: TRBV4-1
CDR3aa: ASSQESQGAGETQY

abundance: -
v_gene: TRBV11-2
CDR3aa: ASSLLAGSNTGELF

abundance: few
v_gene: TRBV6-2/TRBV6-3
CDR3aa: ASSSGQQDTGELF

abundance: -
v_gene: TRBV5-1
CDR3aa: ASSLEASGGASSYNEQF

abundance: -
v_gene: TRBV30
CDR3aa: AWSVDRVATEAF

abundance: -
v_gene: TRBV12-3/TRBV12-4
CDR3aa: ASTPQNTGELF

abundance: -
v_gene: TRBV5-1
CDR3aa: ASSANSPGAGPYNEQF

abundance: once
v_gene: TRBV6-1
CDR3aa: ASSQGTSGGADTQY